This T cell receptor beta chain derives from a study of cytomegalovirus exposure and HLA in healthy donors (dated by TCRdb to about 2017). Regarding the complete study: According to an earlier analysis of a few hundred of the donors, some 170 million T cells yielded over 100 million unique TCR beta sequences and less than 300 Gb of sequence data. An early release that covered about 600 HLA-typed donors contained approximately 300 gigabases of sequencing data and about 84 million unique TCR sequences. The genetic ancestry cluster associated with self-reported Caucasian donors included 81% of the approximately 400 genotyped donors. The study aimed to test whether signatures of past pathogen exposure could be identified by cataloging public T cell receptors. The study profiled the T cell repertoires of 550 to 700 subjects by immunosequencing and related them to cytomegalovirus serostatus. A separate validation cohort of 100 to 150 different subjects was used in addition to the roughly 670-subject first cohort. To predict cytomegalovirus infection status, the study combined high-throughput TCR immunosequencing, statistical association of individual TCRs with disease status, and machine learning. In a later analysis, previously published TCR beta repertoires from 550 to 750 donors were re-analyzed and high-resolution HLA genotyping was added so that TCR occurrence patterns could be studied. Rather than using new phenotypic data, the later analysis identified candidate immune exposures from TCR beta sequences and from how often those sequences occurred across donors. In an earlier analysis of a few hundred of the donors, high-throughput TCR beta sequencing was used to judge whether each TCR beta V gene segment behaved as functional or pseudogenic. Donor age, sex, ethnicity and CMV serostatus were compiled together with the repertoire data. Genome-wide SNP genotypes for about 60% of the roughly 700 donors were used in a later genetic analysis, which treated that subset as a discovery cohort. All discovery cohort repertoires had been generated on a single sequencing platform. Class I and class II HLA loci were covered by the typing at four-digit resolution. The number of typed donors differed by locus: about 620-640 for A, B, C, DRB1 and DQB1; 522 for DQA1; 606 for DPA1; and around 490 for DPB1. About five DR-DQ haplotypes were handled as single units for association and clustering, since linkage in the cohort was strong. Across some 400 genotyped donors of the cohort, an average of about 200,000 unique TCR beta nucleotide sequences per donor were sequenced, and around 20% of those sequences were non-productive.

The library was obtained by the immunoSEQ multiplex PCR assay. The multiplex PCR relied on a mix of 60 forward primers for TCR Vbeta segments and 13 reverse primers for TCR Jbeta segments. The CDR3 region of rearranged TCR beta genes was amplified from genomic DNA by a multiplex PCR assay. The Illumina HiSeq System was used to sequence the amplified TCR beta libraries as 87-base-pair reads. For the original study's pipeline: A later analysis tallied 75 million to 95 million unique TCR beta chains across the 666 repertoires, and about 10 million of those chains were shared by two or more donors. A nearest-neighbor algorithm error-corrected the raw reads and collapsed the reads into unique sequences, merging closely related sequences to remove PCR and sequencing errors. To assign V, D and J gene segments, CDR3 sequences were aligned to IMGT reference sequences. For a sequence to be retained, a match of at least six nucleotides was required to both a V gene segment and a J gene segment. Rearrangements were called productive when the CDR3 lacked stop codons and stayed in frame with V and J; all others were non-productive. Following IMGT convention, CDR3 was defined as the stretch from the second conserved V-encoded cysteine up to the conserved J-encoded phenylalanine. In an earlier analysis of more than 550 of the donors, sequences lacking an unambiguous match to a single V gene segment were excluded. In an earlier analysis of some 590 of the donors, a V segment was called functional when productive rearrangements were above 56.7%, and segregating when the standard deviation between donors exceeded 5%. To diagnose cytomegalovirus status from the catalog of TCR beta chain sequences, a statistical classification framework was built. In a later analysis, TCR nucleotide sequences were compared against IMGT/GENE-DB human TR gene sequences so that V and J genes could be assigned. A later analysis assigned CDR3 sequences and most-parsimonious VDJ recombination scenarios with the TCRdist pipeline. In a later analysis, every TCR beta chain was defined by the combination of its CDR3 amino acid sequence and its V-gene family, and reads without a unique V-gene family were dropped. As a way to deal with suspected cross-contamination and a sequencing artifact, a later analysis dropped approximately 570 nucleotide sequences that were highly shared and had low generation probability. For each public chain, a later analysis derived a clonal expansion index from normalized ranks of inferred template counts within each repertoire. A later analysis computed generation probabilities with a VDJ recombination model fitted to out-of-frame rearrangements, and checked the results against IGoR. In a later analysis, TCR-TCR, TCR-HLA and TCR-CMV co-occurrence was scored with hypergeometric tests, and a repertoire-size bias correction was applied to TCR pairs. To estimate false discovery rates, a later analysis permuted the HLA or CMV assignments 20 times. A later analysis grouped co-occurring TCRs with DBSCAN, adding TCRdist sequence similarity when clustering within HLA-allele-positive subsets. Repertoires with fewer than 30,000 or more than 120,000 public chains, plus five repertoires with anomalous nucleotide sharing, were excluded from co-occurrence clustering. TCRdb stores this immuneACCESS table with in-frame sequences only. Part of the clones is absent; in the studies checked, under half of the shortfall reflects unresolved V genes, and no reason is known for the rest. That table is the source of V, J and clone size, and D and trimming were worked out from the DNA. The table for this sample lists about 200,000 clones; roughly 87% of them were counted only once. The leading ten clones occupy approximately 1.1% of the sample.

On this clone itself: No cognate antigen has been identified for it. Base qualities were left out, and no much larger clone turns up one base away.

Study-wide findings and limitations: Immune exposure information for the cohort was limited to CMV serostatus. A later analysis associated 16,951 TCR beta sequences with specific HLA alleles at a false discovery rate of 0.05. The 87-base-pair reads could not distinguish some IMGT-functional V segments, including TRBV6-2 and TRBV6-3, so those segments were excluded. Strong co-occurrence of HLA alleles, especially DR and DQ, made assigning TCR associations to individual alleles difficult. Linkage disequilibrium might explain the correlated functional status among segregating V segments, but an unknown experimental factor could not be ruled out. In a later analysis, most CMV-associated TCR beta chains were found to appear HLA-restricted, with HLA associations seemingly driven largely by CMV exposure. In an earlier analysis of some 640 of the donors, most TCR beta V segments were observed in productive rearrangements about 87% or about 30% of the time, broadly matching IMGT annotations. Across donors, most TCR sequences were observed very rarely, whereas some public TCRs were present in many individuals. According to the authors, the approach could potentially be generalized to other disease states and immunological phenotypes. In a later genetic analysis, fewer N-insertions in productive TCRs were reported among donors in an Asian-associated ancestry cluster than the approximately 670-donor mean. The sequencing pipeline was judged likely to have produced a cluster of highly shared sequence variants as a technical artifact. Several of the top co-occurrence clusters appeared to be linked to parvovirus B19, influenza, CMV and Epstein-Barr virus, according to a later analysis. According to a later analysis, TCR association rates differed among HLA loci, with DRB1 alleles showing the most associated TCRs and HLA-C alleles showing the fewest. In a later analysis, HLA-associated TCR beta chains showed more clonal expansion and lower generation probabilities than non-associated chains that were equally common. In a later genetic analysis, a missense DCLRE1C variant was associated with V-gene and J-gene trimming of TCR beta chains, and the association was replicated in an independent cohort. Sequencing depth was assumed to be roughly uniform across donors in the presence/absence analyses, though that assumption may not hold. In both the original and validation cohorts, the classifier was reported to diagnose cytomegalovirus status with high specificity and sensitivity. Because HLA typing was unavailable for some donors at each locus, only the typed subset was used in association tests. A further reported finding was that TCR beta sequences accurately predicted the HLA-A and HLA-B alleles for most subjects in the first cohort. In the study, approximately 160 TCR beta chains were listed as associated with cytomegalovirus. Only TCR beta chains were sequenced in this cohort, and the absence of alpha or paired-chain data limited detectable features. In vitro tests confirmed that three of the cytomegalovirus-associated TCR beta chains recognize cytomegalovirus antigens. Because counts were too low, roughly 17 rarely observed V segments, including chromosome 9 orphons, were left out of the earlier analysis of a few hundred of the donors.

The CDR3 numbers 15 residues from cysteine through phenylalanine. Of the read, only the CDR3 DNA is kept; its 45 bases are in frame from base 1. The V end loses 0 bases and the J end loses 1 base, and a stretch of 8 bases separates them. CDR1 and CDR2 (MNHNY, SVGAGI) derive from the germline V gene (reference sequence). The cohort comprised 666 healthy bone marrow donors. At the time of sampling, all cohort members were nominally healthy, though unrecorded immune exposures were likely present. The donor was CMV seronegative and belonged to the group of under 400 seronegative cohort members. Every donor gave a peripheral blood sample, and the peripheral blood mononuclear cells from that sample were used for TCR beta sequencing. Genomic DNA extraction from the blood cell samples was performed with the Qiagen DNeasy Blood Extraction Kit.

Sequencing used PBMCs. The chain links TRBV6-6 with TRBJ2-3, with the identity of the D gene unclear. The receptor was derived from a boy between 2 and 10 years old in good health and CMV-seronegative. The bases are TGTGCCAGCAGTTACTCTAGCTTCGGCACAGATACGCAGTATTTT. Translation gives CASSYSSFGTDTQYF.